This T cell receptor beta chain was retrieved from a study of T cells in Graves' hyperthyroidism and ophthalmopathy. There are many counts of this clonotype. The V end lost 3 bases, the J end lost 3 bases, and 8 bases lay between the germline ends. The germline V gene has CDR1 SGHAT and CDR2 FQDESV (reference sequence). This CDR3 is 14 amino acids long. Researchers took RNA transcripts and amplified the TCR beta CDR3 regions from them. A first-round RT-PCR of the TCR CDR3 used the HTBI primer set. TCRdb re-called the multiplex PCR reads with MiXCR, one entry per CDR3 protein. Among about 740,000 distinct CDR3 sequences listed, approximately 14% were seen once.

This receptor was obtained from a woman aged 18-35 years with Graves' hyperthyroidism. The chain has TRBV11-1 and TRBJ2-2; no clear D gene. Sequencing input: blood. CDR3 sequence: CASSFRPDTGELFF. DNA for the CDR3: TGTGCCAGCAGCTTTCGGCCGGACACCGGGGAGCTGTTTTTT.